This entry concerns a single T cell receptor (beta chain). Trimming took 5 bases from V and 0 from J; bases not matched to a gene: 3. The CDR3 has 14 amino acids. The V gene's germline CDR1 is SGHTA and CDR2 FQGNSA. This sample is drawn from a study of blood T cell repertoires in COVID-19. Study details: PBMCs, B-cell-depleted T cells, or T cells were the source of the cDNA or gDNA that made up the material.

Original analysis: Reference gene primer amplification yielded estimated nucleated cell counts. Repertoires were generated with immunoSEQ multiplex PCR, while TCRdb's copy carries only in-frame clones and drops some. The V and J calls and clone size were taken over from that table, and D and trimming were inferred from the DNA. This sample has some 97,000 clones, with roughly nine tenths found just once. The clonotype comes from a man aged 30 to 45 in a cohort sampled during active COVID-19. The sequenced material came from peripheral blood. The rearrangement joins TRBV7-2 to TRBJ2-7, with 8 bases that match TRBD1. In DNA form, the CDR3 reads TGTGCCAGCAGCCCCGGGACAGGCTCCTACGAGCAGTACTTC. Its translation: CASSPGTGSYEQYF.